Sequencing of this T cell receptor (beta chain) was carried out in a study of blood T cell repertoires in COVID-19. The wider study: Acute-phase and convalescent COVID-19 samples originated in the United States, Italy and Spain. PBMCs, B-cell-depleted T cells, or T cells were the source of the cDNA or gDNA that made up the material.

Study processing details: Reference gene primer amplification yielded estimated nucleated cell counts. Generated by immunoSEQ multiplex PCR, the TCRdb table keeps only in-frame clones and is missing some. Clone size and V and J calls were adopted from that table, with D and trimming inferred from the DNA. Of under 200,000 clones in the sample, around 81% were seen once. V shed 6 bases and J 0 bases; nucleotides not matched to a gene: 5. This CDR3 has 16 residues. The germline CDR1 and CDR2 sequences are SGHAT and FQNNGV. This clonotype was obtained from a man between 70 and 80 years old who had recovered from COVID-19. The chain carries TRBV11-2 and TRBJ2-1, with 10 bases matching TRBD2. The sample comprised peripheral blood. This CDR3 is CASRSSGRGSYNEQFF. The CDR3 coding sequence is TGTGCCAGCAGATCGAGCGGGAGGGGCTCCTACAATGAGCAGTTCTTC.